This TCR beta chain stems from a study of blood T cell repertoires in COVID-19. At the level of the study: There were acute and convalescent COVID-19 samples, and they came from the United States, Italy and Spain. T cells, B-cell-depleted T cells, or PBMCs supplied cDNA or gDNA.

Libraries were prepared by immunoSEQ multiplex PCR; TCRdb keeps only in-frame clonotypes and omits some of them. The repertoire holds 230,000 or so clones, with around 84% as singletons. With 7 bases clipped from V and 5 bases from J, the junction kept 15 bases outside the gene matches. The CDR3 consists of 16 residues. Germline V gene lookup returns CDR1 SGHTS and CDR2 YDEGEE. The V gene is TRBV5-8, the J gene TRBJ1-5; 7 positions agree with TRBD1. The TCR was taken from a young man with active or convalescent COVID-19. Sequencing input: peripheral blood. CDR3 amino acids: CASAPRRQGFDQPQHF. The DNA for the CDR3 is TGTGCCAGCGCCCCACGCCGACAGGGTTTCGATCAGCCCCAGCATTTT. Supplemented by reference TRBV5-8 and TRBJ1-5, the full variable domain reads EAGVTQSPTHLIKTRGQQATLRCSPISGHTSVYWYQQALGLGLQFLLWYDEGEERNRGNFPPRFSGRQFPNYSSELNVNALELEDSALYLCASAPRRQGFDQPQHFGDGTRLSIL.